The T cell receptor beta chain described here comes from a study of long-term antiretroviral therapy in people with HIV. Study results and caveats: Pre-ART expanded clones dominated the repertoire at every time point.

Assay version v3.0 of immunoSEQ was used, and it was run at survey level. This table comes from immunoSEQ multiplex PCR, and its TCRdb copy is limited to in-frame clones, with some not included. Of tens of thousands of clones listed, more than 75% were seen once; the top ten hold just over 8%. Inclusion required at least two post-ART and at least one pre-ART PBMC samples. Clinicians in the United States treated all participants with HIV. Ahead of DNA extraction, samples held 1-10 million cryopreserved PBMC each. Only one count was recorded for this clone. What it binds is not known. Germline V CDR1 and CDR2: MNHEY, SMNVEV (reference sequence). Trimming took off 2 bases at V and 8 bases at J, with 0 bases between the two ends. This CDR3 contains 10 residues.

The sequence derives from a man between 18 and 35 years old with HIV. The material was unsorted PBMCs, obtained 0.2 years before starting antiretroviral therapy. This rearrangement joins TRBV27 to TRBJ2-2; D is unclear. CDR3 amino acids: CASSLGELFF. In nucleotides, the CDR3 is TGTGCCAGCAGTTTAGGGGAGCTGTTTTTT.